What follows are 17 T cell receptor beta chains derived from one specimen sequenced in a study of identical twins. TCRdb called the 5' RACE reads again in MiXCR, with one record for every CDR3 protein. The sample consists of under 800,000 distinct CDR3 sequences, over 20% of them appearing once. The sample also formed part of further work on T cells expressing NK-cell markers.

Sequences were obtained from PBMCs. All receptors come from a woman aged 18-29 years in good health.

The V gene is TRBV5-6, the J gene TRBJ2-7; 12 positions agree with TRBD2. The ends lost 4 bases at V and 5 bases at J; junction bases unmatched: 10. The CDR3 sequence is 16 residues long. CDR1 SGHDT and CDR2 YYEEEE come from the germline V gene. CDR3 coding DNA: TGTGCCAGCAGCAGAAAGACTAGCGGGAGAGCGGACGAGCAGTACTTC. Translating gives CASSRKTSGRADEQYF.

This clonotype has only a few counts. V is TRBV29-1 and J is TRBJ2-7; 9 nucleotides match TRBD1. V shed 4 bases, J shed 4 bases, and the junction held 5 bases outside the gene matches. CDR3 size: 13 residues. Germline CDR1 SQVTM, CDR2 ANQGSEA. The CDR3 coding sequence is TGCAGCGTTGGAGGGACAGGGTGGTACGAGCAGTACTTC. As protein: CSVGGTGWYEQYF.

The sample holds a few counts of this clonotype. The chain has TRBV9 and TRBJ2-7, with D possibly being TRBD2 (5 bases). Trimming shortened V by 3 bases and J by 8 bases, and 15 bases separated the two germline ends. Germline CDR1 and CDR2: SGDLS and YYNGEE. The length of the CDR3 is 13 residues. This CDR3 reads CASSASPGKQQYF. CDR3 DNA sequence: TGTGCCAGCAGCGCTAGTCCGGGGAAGCAGCAGTACTTC.

This chain connects TRBV27 to TRBJ1-2, with 7 positions matching TRBD1. This CDR3 region has 14 residues. Trimming at V came to 11 bases and at J to 5 bases, leaving 14 bases not matched to a gene. Germline loops: CDR1 MNHEY, CDR2 SMNVEV (reference sequence). The CDR3 is CAVRRDRDLYGYTF. CDR3 DNA sequence: TGTGCCGTTCGTCGGGACAGAGACTTATATGGCTACACCTTC.

This clonotype was detected only a few times. This chain connects TRBV29-1 to TRBJ1-1, with D perhaps matching TRBD1 (6 bases). The CDR3 spans 13 residues. V lost 6 bases to trimming and J lost 0 bases, with 11 bases between them. The germline V gene has CDR1 SQVTM and CDR2 ANQGSEA. CDR3 loop: CSVDEGVNTEAFF. Here the CDR3 DNA reads TGCAGCGTGGACGAGGGGGTGAACACTGAAGCTTTCTTT. The full variable domain, rest sourced from reference TRBV29-1 and TRBJ1-1, is SAVISQKPSRDICQRGTSLTIQCQVDSQVTMMFWYRQQPGQSLTLIATANQGSEATYESGFVIDKFPISRPNLTFSTLTVSNMSPEDSSIYLCSVDEGVNTEAFFGQGTRLTVV.

This clonotype occurred a few times. The chain has TRBV20-1 and TRBJ2-3; D may be TRBD2 (6 bases). This CDR3 has 14 residues. V lost 0 bases to trimming and J lost 6 bases, with 13 bases between them. CDR1 is DFQATT, CDR2 SNEGSKA, per germline (reference sequence). CDR3 nucleotide sequence: TGCAGTGCTAGAGATAGGGTTCTAGCGGATACGCAGTATTTT. It specifies CSARDRVLADTQYF.

The DNA for the CDR3 is TGTGCCAGCAGCTTAGCGGGACAACAGGAGCAGTACTTC. This translates into CASSLAGQQEQYF. The gene calls are TRBV7-9 and TRBJ2-7, with D perhaps TRBD1 (6 bases). This CDR3 comprises 13 residues. Trimming took off 0 bases at V and 7 bases at J, with 10 bases between the two ends. Germline V gene data show CDR1 as SEHNR and CDR2 as FQNEAQ (reference sequence).

This rearrangement joins TRBV18 to TRBJ1-6; D is possibly TRBD1 (5 bases). In germline, CDR1 is KGHSH, CDR2 LQKENI. Trimming took off 1 base at V and 8 bases at J, with 30 bases between the two ends. The CDR3 consists of 21 residues. The CDR3 DNA follows: TGTGCCAGCTCACCACGACCCCAGGGCCGTTCAGGACTACCTCAGCATTCACCCCTCCACTTT. Protein product: CASSPRPQGRSGLPQHSPLHF.

The chain joins TRBV29-1 to TRBJ1-2; 7 bases are a match to TRBD1. CDR1 is SQVTM, CDR2 ANQGSEA, per germline. The J segment lost 5 bases and the V segment lost 2 bases, leaving 17 bases of the junction unmatched. The CDR3 covers 17 residues. The CDR3 reads CSVEFLGTWSGGYGYTF. CDR3 DNA: TGCAGCGTTGAATTTCTCGGAACTTGGTCAGGGGGGTATGGCTACACCTTC.

At least ten counts were recorded for this clonotype. The chain carries TRBV5-1 and TRBJ2-5, with D maybe TRBD2 (6 bases). Trimming removed 4 bases at V and 2 bases at J, with 12 bases between. Germline assignment: CDR1 SGHRS and CDR2 YFSETQ. This CDR3 has 14 amino acids. This CDR3 reads CASSPGTFQETQYF. The CDR3 bases are TGCGCCAGCAGCCCGGGGACTTTTCAAGAGACCCAGTACTTC.

V is TRBV4-3 and J is TRBJ1-4; no definite D call. V shed 0 bases and J shed 6 bases, with 5 bases lying between them. This CDR3 is 13 amino acids long. Germline CDR1 reads LGHNA; CDR2 reads YSLEER. The chain's CDR3 is CASSQDTDEKLFF. The CDR3, as DNA: TGCGCCAGCAGCCAAGATACAGATGAAAAACTGTTTTTT.

The rearrangement uses TRBV12-3 or TRBV12-4 and TRBJ2-1, with TRBD2 matching 8 bases. Trimming at V came to 2 bases and at J to 8 bases, leaving 11 bases not matched to a gene. The CDR3 loop spans 16 amino acids. Written as DNA, the CDR3 is TGTGCCAGCAGTTTACGCGGACGTACGGGAGGGGATGAGCAGTTCTTC. This codes for CASSLRGRTGGDEQFF.

This clonotype was picked up a small number of times. The chain carries TRBV7-3 and TRBJ2-7, with 8 bases aligning to TRBD2. The trim removed 5 bases at V and 3 bases at J, leaving 6 bases unmatched. This CDR3 has 14 amino acids. The V gene's germline CDR1 is SGHTA and CDR2 FQGTGA. The CDR3 coding sequence is TGTGCCAGCAGCGACGCCAGCGGGGGCTACGAGCAGTACTTC. Protein sequence: CASSDASGGYEQYF.

This clonotype was observed a handful of times. The chain has TRBV20-1 and TRBJ2-5; TRBD1 matches 7 bases. With V trimmed by 5 bases and J by 1 base, 7 bases remained unmatched. CDR1 and CDR2 from the germline V gene are DFQATT and SNEGSKA (reference sequence). The CDR3 spans 14 residues. The DNA for the CDR3 is TGCAGTGCTCGAAAAGGGACAGTCCAAGAGACCCAGTACTTC. Its translation: CSARKGTVQETQYF.

In its sample, this clonotype was seen many times. The chain uses TRBV7-2 and TRBJ2-3, with a weak D call TRBD2 (6 bases). Between the trimmed V and J ends, which lost 5 bases and 2 bases, there was a span of 14 bases. This CDR3 has 15 amino acids. Germline-derived CDR1 and CDR2 are SGHTA and FQGNSA. The CDR3 here is CASSPAGTYTDTQYF. The CDR3 nucleotides read TGTGCCAGCAGCCCGGCGGGGACTTACACAGATACGCAGTATTTT.

This clonotype showed up just once. The chain employs TRBV7-8 and TRBJ2-7; a possible D gene is TRBD1 (6 bases). V lost 5 bases to trimming and J lost 3 bases, with 14 bases between them. This CDR3 is built from 14 residues. Germline CDR1 is SGHVS and CDR2 is FQNEAQ. This CDR3 reads CASSEGTRDYEQYF. The CDR3 coding sequence is TGTGCCAGCAGCGAGGGGACACGAGACTACGAGCAGTACTTC.

The rearrangement uses TRBV5-6 and TRBJ2-7; D uncertain. The CDR3 has 14 residues. Trimming stripped 1 base from V and 7 bases from J, with 15 bases between. Germline assignment: CDR1 SGHDT and CDR2 YYEEEE. CDR3 in DNA: TGTGCCAGCAGCTTGCGATGGGCTTTAAGGGAGCAGTACTTC. As protein: CASSLRWALREQYF.